Sequencing of this T cell receptor beta chain was carried out in a study of beta chain features in type 1 diabetes. Sorting based on CD45RO/CCR7/CD25/CD127/CD95/CD27 separated CD4+ naive, central memory, regulatory and stem cell-like memory cells. A few counts support this clone. Expressed TCRB transcripts were sequenced because the isolated RNA had all been reverse transcribed beforehand. The repertoire was sequenced with immunoSEQ multiplex PCR; TCRdb's copy has only in-frame clones and lacks some. This table holds some 140,000 clones, about 9.2% found once. The ends were cut back, 10 bases at V and 6 bases at J, with 19 bases in the middle. CDR1 is MDHEN, CDR2 SYDVKM, per germline. This CDR3 comprises 15 residues.

This chain connects TRBV28 to TRBJ1-6, with D possibly TRBD1 on 5 matching bases. The receptor's source is a man between 18 and 35 years old in good health. Sample: central memory CD4+ T cells from blood. The DNA of the CDR3 is TGTGCCACCCGCGAGGGGCGGAGGGGTAATTCACCCCTCCACTTT. It translates to CATREGRRGNSPLHF.